This T cell receptor (beta chain) was identified in a study of blood T cell repertoires in COVID-19. In the study overall: Acute-phase and convalescent COVID-19 samples originated in the United States, Italy and Spain.

Method: immunoSEQ multiplex PCR; TCRdb's copy keeps in-frame clones and lacks some. The sample lists about 160,000 clones, 84% seen once, with 13% to 15% in the top ten. Germline V gene lookup returns CDR1 LGHDT and CDR2 YNNKEL (reference sequence). V shed 1 base and J 8 bases; nucleotides not matched to a gene: 15. The CDR3 sequence is 17 residues long. The V gene is TRBV3-1 (or the pseudogene TRBV3-2), the J gene TRBJ2-5; 8 positions agree with TRBD2. The sequence derives from a man aged 18 to 30 with active or convalescent COVID-19. Input material: peripheral blood. Here the CDR3 DNA reads TGTGCCAGCAGCCAAGCCCTAGTCATCGGGGGGGGTGGTACCCAGTACTTC. It specifies CASSQALVIGGGGTQYF.